The sequence of this T cell receptor beta chain was determined in a study of T cell changes during pregnancy in multiple sclerosis. Germline V gene lookup returns CDR1 SNHLY and CDR2 FYNNEI. V shed 6 bases and J shed 1 base, with 10 bases lying between them. The length of the CDR3 is 15 residues. Sequencing used immunoSEQ multiplex PCR; TCRdb keeps in-frame clones, though not all of them. The data show 35,000 to 55,000 clones, 90% to 95% seen once. This clone was detected only once. The clonotype comes from a female donor with multiple sclerosis, enrolled in a pregnancy study. The sequences come from CD8+ T cells from peripheral blood mononuclear cells, collected after pregnancy. The V gene is TRBV2, the J gene TRBJ2-6; weak D call: TRBD1 (5 bases). The CDR3 protein is CASRTDLSGANVLTF. As DNA, the CDR3 is TGTGCCAGCAGGACAGATCTATCTGGGGCCAACGTCCTGACTTTC.